This TCR beta chain was captured in a study of PD-1 blockade in classical Hodgkin lymphoma. Study-wide points: By cycle point C4D1, TCR diversity had risen significantly in CD4+ cells (but not CD8+ cells). Complete responders possessed baseline diversity comparable to newly diagnosed patients. Newly diagnosed patients were reported to exhibit reduced baseline TCR diversity relative to healthy donors. Anyone who began nivolumab under 1 year after ASCT was excluded.

Germline V gene sequence: CDR1 LNHNV, CDR2 YYDKDF (reference sequence). The CDR3 is 13 residues long. V shed 0 bases and J shed 6 bases, with 9 bases lying between them. Turning to this clone: Its target is not known.

Exposure to brentuximab vedotin varied, and each patient had relapsed following autologous stem cell transplantation. Using magnetic negative selection, the CD4+ T cells were separated out of thawed PBMCs. Sequencing was performed with immunoSEQ multiplex PCR; in TCRdb, only in-frame clones are kept and a portion is missing. The sample includes some 7,000 clones, 80% seen only once; the top ten take about 2.5%. The chain combines TRBV15 with TRBJ2-7, with a weak D call TRBD2 (6 bases). This material consisted of CD4+ T cells from blood, taken at baseline. This TCR was sampled from a human donor with classical Hodgkin lymphoma. The CDR3 sequence is CATSRDLEGEQYF. CDR3 coding DNA: TGTGCCACCAGCAGAGATTTGGAGGGCGAGCAGTACTTC.